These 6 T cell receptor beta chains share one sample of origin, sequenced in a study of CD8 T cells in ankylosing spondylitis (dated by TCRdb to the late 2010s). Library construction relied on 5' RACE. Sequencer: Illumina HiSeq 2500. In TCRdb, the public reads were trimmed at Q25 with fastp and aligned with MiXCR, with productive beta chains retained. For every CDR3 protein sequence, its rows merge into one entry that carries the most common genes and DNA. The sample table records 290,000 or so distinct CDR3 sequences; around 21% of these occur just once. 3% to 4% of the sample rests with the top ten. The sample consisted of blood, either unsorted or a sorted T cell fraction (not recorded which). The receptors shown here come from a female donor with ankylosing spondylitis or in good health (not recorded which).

The CDR3 region is CASSINGGPSNTGELFF. CDR3 nucleotides: TGTGCCAGCAGCATAAATGGGGGACCGTCGAACACCGGGGAGCTGTTTTTT. The chain links TRBV9 to TRBJ2-2; the D gene could be TRBD1 or TRBD2 (5 bases each). The CDR3 contains 17 residues. Germline V lookup: CDR1 SGDLS, CDR2 YYNGEE. The V end lost 4 bases, the J end lost 0 bases, and 16 bases lay between the germline ends.

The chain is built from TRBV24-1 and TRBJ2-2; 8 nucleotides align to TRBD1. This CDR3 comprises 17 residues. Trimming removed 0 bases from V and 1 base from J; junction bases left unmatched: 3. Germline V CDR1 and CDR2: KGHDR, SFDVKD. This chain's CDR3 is CATSDLGTGLNTGELFF. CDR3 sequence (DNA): TGTGCCACCAGTGATTTGGGGACAGGCCTGAACACCGGGGAGCTGTTTTTT.

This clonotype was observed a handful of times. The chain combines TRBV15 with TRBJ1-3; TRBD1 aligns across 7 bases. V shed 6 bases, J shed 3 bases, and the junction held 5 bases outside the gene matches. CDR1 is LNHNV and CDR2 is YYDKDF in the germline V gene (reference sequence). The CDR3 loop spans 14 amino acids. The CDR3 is CATSQDRSGNTIYF. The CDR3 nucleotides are TGTGCCACCAGTCAGGACAGGAGTGGAAACACCATATATTTT.

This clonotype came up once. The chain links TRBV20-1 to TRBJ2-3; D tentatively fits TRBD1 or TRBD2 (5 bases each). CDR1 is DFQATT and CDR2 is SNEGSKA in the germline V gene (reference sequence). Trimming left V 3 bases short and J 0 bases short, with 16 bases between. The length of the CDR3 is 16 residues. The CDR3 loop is CSARVGRGVSTDTQYF. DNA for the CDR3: TGCAGTGCTAGGGTGGGAAGGGGAGTTAGCACAGATACGCAGTATTTT.

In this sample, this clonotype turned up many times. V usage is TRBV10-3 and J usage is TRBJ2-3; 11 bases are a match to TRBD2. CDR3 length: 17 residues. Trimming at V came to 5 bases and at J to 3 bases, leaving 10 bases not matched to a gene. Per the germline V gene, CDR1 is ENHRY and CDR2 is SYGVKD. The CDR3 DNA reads TGTGCCATCAGTCAACTAGATACTAGCGGGAGAACAGATACGCAGTATTTT. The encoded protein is CAISQLDTSGRTDTQYF.

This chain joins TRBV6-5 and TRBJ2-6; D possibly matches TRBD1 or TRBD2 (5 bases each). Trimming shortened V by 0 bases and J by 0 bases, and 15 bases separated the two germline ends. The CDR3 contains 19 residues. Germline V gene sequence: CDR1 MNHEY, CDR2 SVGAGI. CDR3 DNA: TGTGCCAGCAGTTACTCGTGGGGACGGCCCGGCTCTGGGGCCAACGTCCTGACTTTC. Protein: CASSYSWGRPGSGANVLTF.